This T cell receptor beta chain was recorded in a study of T-cell reconstitution after alpha-beta-depleted transplantation in children. Study-level points and caveats: There were some patients whose high TCRbeta diversity at day 60 came from surviving recipient T cells and thymic progenitors. Reportedly, alpha-beta T cells present about two months post-transplant originated from several hundred expanded clones of graft origin. The main origin of T-cell counts and diversity one year after transplant was newly produced T cells.

After removal of 2 bases from V and 4 bases from J, the junction contained 5 bases not matched to a gene. The CDR3 has 15 amino acids. The germline CDR1 and CDR2 sequences are SGHTA and FQGNSA. The table lists this clonotype with a few counts. The antigen is undetermined. Preparation of the TCRbeta library involved a method that used unique molecular identifiers. TCRdb redid the calling of the PCR reads with MiXCR, one entry per CDR3 protein. This table holds 200,000 to 250,000 distinct CDR3 sequences, roughly a quarter found once. This specimen was PBMCs, taken before TCRalphabeta/CD19-depleted stem cell transplant. The rearrangement links TRBV7-2 to TRBJ2-3; 8 bases align to TRBD2. The sequence was obtained from a girl between 2 and 10 years old with Fanconi anemia, due to receive a stem cell transplant. The CDR3 region has the DNA TGTGCCAGCAGCTTAACGGGACTAGTGTCAGATACGCAGTATTTT. This translates into CASSLTGLVSDTQYF.